Below are 15 T cell receptor beta chains sequenced from a single sample in a study of long-term antiretroviral therapy in people with HIV (dated by TCRdb to between 2020 and 2023). The immunoSEQ hsTCRB v3.0 assay was used at survey level resolution to sequence the TRB variable region. TCRdb took this table from immuneACCESS and kept in-frame rearrangements with V and J called. Such tables lack part of the clones; where checked against another copy, unresolved V genes explain under half of the gap, and the rest is unexplained. Counted in this sample were about 25,000 clones; roughly 80% of them appeared once. 8.5% to 14% of the sample rests with the top ten. The sample in question was unsorted PBMCs, obtained 2.1 years after starting antiretroviral therapy. These receptors were obtained from a man aged 30 to 45 with HIV.

Judged by abundance, this clone is medium-sized. This chain uses TRBV28 with TRBJ2-2, with 12 bases matching TRBD2. There are 15 residues in the CDR3. Germline V lookup: CDR1 MDHEN, CDR2 SYDVKM. V gave up 8 bases and J gave up 4 bases; unmatched junction bases: 5. CDR3 protein: CASHPTSGSTGELFF. The CDR3 coding sequence is TGTGCCAGCCACCCGACTAGCGGGAGCACCGGGGAGCTGTTTTTT.

This sequence joins TRBV7-9 and TRBJ2-1; D perhaps matches TRBD2 (5 bases). This CDR3 comprises 15 residues. Germline V gene data show CDR1 as SEHNR and CDR2 as FQNEAQ (reference sequence). V gave up 5 bases and J gave up 6 bases, with 17 bases separating them. The CDR3 sequence: CASSPEGLAGNEQFF. The CDR3, as DNA: TGTGCCAGCAGCCCCGAGGGCCTAGCAGGCAATGAGCAGTTCTTC.

The J gene is TRBJ1-1, the V gene TRBV19; D ambiguous. The CDR3 contains 13 residues. The germline V gene has CDR1 LNHDA and CDR2 SQIVND (reference sequence). V lost 2 bases, J lost 1 base, and 5 bases lay in between. In nucleotides, the CDR3 is TGTGCCAGTAGTATAATTGGGAACACTGAAGCTTTCTTT. Translated: CASSIIGNTEAFF. The full variable domain, completed using reference TRBV19 and TRBJ1-1, is DGGITQSPKYLFRKEGQNVTLSCEQNLNHDAMYWYRQDPGQGLRLIYYSQIVNDFQKGDIAEGYSVSREKKESFPLTVTSAQKNPTAFYLCASSIIGNTEAFFGQGTRLTVV.

The V call is TRBV6-5, the J call TRBJ1-5; D remains ambiguous. The V end was cut by 6 bases, the J end by 6 bases, with 15 bases between. Germline V lookup: CDR1 MNHEY, CDR2 SVGAGI. This CDR3 has 14 residues. The CDR3 here is CASRNEAGGQPQHF. As DNA, the CDR3 is TGTGCCAGCAGGAACGAGGCAGGTGGTCAGCCCCAGCATTTT.

The chain links TRBV7-9 to TRBJ1-3; D is unresolved. This CDR3 has 14 residues. Germline values: CDR1 SEHNR, CDR2 FQNEAQ (reference sequence). V lost 5 bases to trimming and J lost 0 bases, with 8 bases between them. In DNA, the CDR3 is TGTGCCAGCAGCGATATGAGCTCTGGAAACACCATATATTTT. It specifies CASSDMSSGNTIYF.

This clone was seen more than once but under ten times. The chain joins TRBV27 to TRBJ1-1; D call uncertain. Trimming pared 5 bases from V and 2 bases from J, leaving 9 bases between. The CDR3 runs to 13 residues. From germline, CDR1 is MNHEY and CDR2 SMNVEV (reference sequence). The CDR3 loop is CASSPDVNTEAFF. CDR3 nucleotide sequence: TGTGCCAGCAGTCCGGACGTCAACACTGAAGCTTTCTTT.

The chain employs TRBV5-1 and TRBJ2-5; TRBD2 agrees at 10 bases. The CDR3 sequence is 16 residues long. Losses at the gene ends were 0 bases for V and 4 bases for J; bases not matched to a gene: 6. Germline assignment: CDR1 SGHRS and CDR2 YFSETQ. CDR3 sequence (DNA): TGCGCCAGCAGCTTGGGGAGCGGGGGGGCCGTAGAGACCCAGTACTTC. It specifies CASSLGSGGAVETQYF.

The DNA for the CDR3 is TGTGCCAGCCCTAAAGGACTAGTGGGGGGCGTCGGGCAGTTCTTC. Translation: CASPKGLVGGVGQFF. The J gene is TRBJ2-1, the V gene TRBV6-4; possible D gene TRBD2, 7 bases. Trimming cost V 8 bases and J 12 bases, with 26 bases left between them. The CDR3 is 15 amino acids. Germline-derived CDR1 and CDR2 are MRHNA and SNTAGT.

The genes are TRBV5-1 and TRBJ2-5; the D is unclear. This CDR3 comprises 16 residues. Germline CDR1 is SGHRS and CDR2 is YFSETQ. V was cut by 1 base and J by 5 bases, with 18 bases left in between. CDR3 in amino acids: CASSLRKGVGMETQYF. The CDR3 DNA follows: TGCGCCAGCAGCTTGAGGAAGGGTGTGGGAATGGAGACCCAGTACTTC.

The J gene is TRBJ2-5, the V gene TRBV19; unclear D gene. The CDR3 loop spans 14 amino acids. Germline V gives CDR1 LNHDA, CDR2 SQIVND (reference sequence). The V and J ends lost 3 bases and 1 base respectively, with 9 bases between them. The CDR3 protein is CASSMMGSQETQYF. CDR3 DNA: TGTGCCAGTAGTATGATGGGCAGCCAAGAGACCCAGTACTTC.

This sequence joins TRBV15 and TRBJ1-5; no firm D call. This CDR3 comprises 13 residues. Looked up from germline, CDR1 is LNHNV and CDR2 is YYDKDF (reference sequence). V was pared by 6 bases and J by 7 bases, with 13 bases between. For the CDR3, the DNA is TGTGCCACCAGTTTAGAGGGAAGGCAGCCCCAGCATTTT. Residues: CATSLEGRQPQHF.

The V and J genes are TRBV13 and TRBJ1-2; D unresolved. The germline gives CDR1 PRHDT, CDR2 FYEKMQ (reference sequence). The CDR3 length is 14 residues. The germline V and J ends were trimmed by 3 bases and 4 bases, with 12 bases remaining between them. The DNA of the CDR3 is TGTGCCAGCAGCTTCGAGGGAGGAGGCTATGGCTACACCTTC. This codes for CASSFEGGGYGYTF.

The chain has TRBV6-6 and TRBJ1-3; a possible D gene is TRBD1 (5 bases). V lost 6 bases to trimming and J lost 3 bases, with 15 bases between them. The germline V gene encodes CDR1 MNHNY and CDR2 SVGAGI (reference sequence). CDR3 size: 15 residues. The CDR3 reads CASRPPQGDGNTIYF. In DNA, the CDR3 is TGTGCCAGCAGGCCCCCTCAGGGTGATGGAAACACCATATATTTT.

The chain carries TRBV27 and TRBJ1-5; 7 bases are a match to TRBD1. Trimming took 5 bases from V and 7 from J; bases not matched to a gene: 11. Per germline, CDR1 MNHEY and CDR2 SMNVEV (reference sequence). This CDR3 contains 15 residues. This chain's CDR3 is CASSLTREGAQPQHF. DNA for the CDR3: TGTGCCAGCAGTCTCACCCGAGAGGGGGCCCAGCCCCAGCATTTT.

This chain joins TRBV10-3 and TRBJ1-4; weak D call: TRBD1 (5 bases). CDR1 and CDR2 from the germline V gene are ENHRY and SYGVKD. Trimming stripped 6 bases from V and 5 bases from J, with 13 bases between. The CDR3 sequence is 14 residues long. In DNA, the CDR3 is TGTGCCATCAGATCGGGACCAGCGAATGAAAAACTGTTTTTT. It encodes CAIRSGPANEKLFF.